A selection of T cell receptor beta chains follows, all from one sample in a study of shared clonotypes between healthy human individuals. The data were produced by immunoSEQ multiplex PCR, yet TCRdb's version contains in-frame clones alone and is incomplete. The sample carries 2,500,000 or so clones, 90% to 95% recorded once. Sequenced sample: naive CD4+ T cells sorted from blood. These receptors were obtained from a man younger than 35 in good health. The CDR3 runs from the conserved cysteine through the conserved F or W. A D gene is named only where the DNA matches it firmly. The size entry is marked missing in some rows and otherwise reads once, few, many or a size class.

j_call clone_size d_call v_call cdr3_aa cdr3_nt
TRBJ1-6 - - TRBV5-4 CAIRETSSYNSPLHF TGTGCGATCAGGGAGACAAGCTCCTATAATTCACCCCTCCACTTT
TRBJ2-6 - - TRBV4-1 CASSREGTNSGANVLTF TGCGCCAGCAGCCGCGAGGGGACAAACTCTGGGGCCAACGTCCTGACTTTC
TRBJ2-2 - - TRBV7-2 CASSFGNSRGGELFF TGTGCCAGCAGCTTCGGGAACTCTCGAGGGGGGGAGCTGTTTTTT
TRBJ2-7 - - TRBV30 CAWSVLPGRWKEQYF TGTGCCTGGAGTGTACTACCGGGGCGATGGAAGGAGCAGTACTTC
TRBJ1-6 - - TRBV6-5 CASMPGDLAPSLHF TGTGCCAGCATGCCGGGGGATCTAGCCCCTTCCCTCCACTTT
TRBJ1-1 - - TRBV7-9 CASSVGLGGTEAFF TGTGCCAGCAGCGTCGGACTGGGAGGGACTGAAGCTTTCTTT
TRBJ1-1 - - TRBV2 CASSELGPGLNTEAFF TGTGCCAGCAGTGAATTGGGTCCTGGATTGAACACTGAAGCTTTCTTT
TRBJ2-5 - TRBD1 TRBV7-3 CASGADRDQETQYF TGTGCCAGCGGGGCTGACAGGGACCAAGAGACCCAGTACTTC
TRBJ1-5 once - TRBV6-1 CASSAGLGNSNQPQHF TGTGCCAGCAGTGCAGGGTTGGGGAATAGCAATCAGCCCCAGCATTTT
TRBJ2-5 - - TRBV9 CASSVGQQETQYF TGTGCCAGCAGCGTAGGACAGCAAGAGACCCAGTACTTC
TRBJ2-2 once TRBD2 TRBV19 CASSREPPGLAGTAGELFF TGTGCCAGTAGTAGAGAGCCGCCGGGACTAGCGGGGACCGCCGGGGAGCTGTTTTTT
TRBJ2-2 - - TRBV10-1 CASSEDFDYTTGELFF TGCGCCAGCAGTGAGGATTTCGACTATACCACCGGGGAGCTGTTTTTT
TRBJ1-1 - - TRBV2 CASSEAGGLTEAFF TGTGCCAGCAGTGAAGCGGGGGGATTAACTGAAGCTTTCTTT
TRBJ2-1 - - TRBV28 CASSAVRSYNEQFF TGTGCCAGCAGTGCGGTCCGCTCCTACAATGAGCAGTTCTTC
TRBJ2-2 - TRBD2 TRBV7-9 CASSPRSGRETGELFF TGTGCCAGCAGCCCCCGAAGCGGGAGGGAAACCGGGGAGCTGTTTTTT
TRBJ2-3 once - TRBV2 CASKGATDTQYF TGTGCCAGCAAGGGAGCAACAGATACGCAGTATTTT
TRBJ2-1 - - TRBV10-3 CAINQMGQYNEQFF TGTGCCATCAACCAAATGGGACAATACAATGAGCAGTTCTTC
TRBJ2-5 - TRBD1 TRBV7-9 CASSLSPGQGGSAQYF TGTGCCAGCAGCTTATCCCCGGGACAGGGAGGGTCAGCCCAGTACTTC
TRBJ1-2 - - TRBV2 CASSAGQTYGYTF TGTGCCAGCAGCGCTGGACAGACCTATGGCTACACCTTC
TRBJ2-7 - TRBD2 TRBV6-5 CASSRGTSGSYEQYF TGTGCCAGCAGCCGCGGGACTAGCGGGAGCTACGAGCAGTACTTC
TRBJ2-2 - - TRBV6-5 CASRNPNTGELFF TGTGCCAGCAGAAACCCCAACACCGGGGAGCTGTTTTTT
TRBJ2-1 - - TRBV11-2 CASSLFRLEEQFF TGTGCCAGCAGCTTATTCCGGTTGGAGGAGCAGTTCTTC
TRBJ2-7 - - TRBV28 CASSSAPGQSYEQYF TGTGCCAGCAGCTCGGCCCCTGGACAGTCCTACGAGCAGTACTTC
TRBJ2-1 - TRBD2 TRBV18 CASSPPSGGSNEQFF TGTGCCAGCTCACCACCTAGCGGGGGCTCAAATGAGCAGTTCTTC
TRBJ2-3 - TRBD2 TRBV14 CASSHGLAGGDTQYF TGTGCCAGCAGCCACGGGCTAGCGGGGGGAGATACGCAGTATTTT
TRBJ2-3 - - TRBV4-3 CASSQGEGGDTQYF TGCGCCAGCAGCCAAGGAGAGGGGGGGGATACGCAGTATTTT
TRBJ1-2 - - TRBV5-1 CASSLSQGNYGYTF TGCGCCAGCAGCTTGTCCCAGGGGAACTATGGCTACACCTTC
TRBJ2-2 - - TRBV9 CASSPLPSTGELFF TGTGCCAGCAGCCCCCTACCGAGCACCGGGGAGCTGTTTTTT
TRBJ2-5 - - TRBV30 CAWVGETQETQYF TGTGCCTGGGTTGGGGAGACCCAAGAGACCCAGTACTTC
TRBJ2-3 - - TRBV5-1 CASSLAEPSTDTQYF TGCGCCAGCAGCTTAGCGGAACCCAGCACAGATACGCAGTATTTT
TRBJ2-7 - - TRBV27 CASSLQGGPYEQYF TGTGCCAGCAGTTTACAGGGGGGCCCCTACGAGCAGTACTTC
TRBJ2-7 - TRBD1 TRBV28 CASRSDPRDSGSYEQYF TGTGCCAGCAGATCCGACCCCCGGGACAGTGGCTCCTACGAGCAGTACTTC
TRBJ1-1 - - TRBV2 CASSEARGPGRMGTEAFF TGTGCCAGCAGTGAAGCGCGGGGACCGGGTCGAATGGGCACTGAAGCTTTCTTT
TRBJ1-2 - - TRBV9 CASSPDPRDYGYTF TGTGCCAGCAGCCCCGACCCTCGGGACTATGGCTACACCTTC
TRBJ2-3 - - TRBV7-6 CASSPLAESTDTQYF TGTGCCAGCAGCCCTTTAGCGGAAAGCACAGATACGCAGTATTTT
TRBJ2-1 - - TRBV6-5 CASTRQGYNEQFF TGTGCCAGCACGCGGCAGGGGTACAATGAGCAGTTCTTC
TRBJ2-3 - - TRBV7-9 CASSPIRLASTDTQYF TGTGCCAGCAGCCCAATAAGATTGGCTAGCACAGATACGCAGTATTTT
TRBJ2-7 - - TRBV30 CAWNILTYEQYF TGTGCCTGGAATATCTTAACCTACGAGCAGTACTTC
TRBJ2-7 - - TRBV10-3 CAINGQRDSYEQYF TGTGCCATCAACGGACAGCGCGACTCCTACGAGCAGTACTTC
TRBJ1-5 - - TRBV6-1 CASSEALKGNQPQHF TGTGCCAGCAGTGAAGCGTTGAAGGGAAATCAGCCCCAGCATTTT
TRBJ1-2 - - TRBV19 CASSLSRHQYGYTF TGTGCCAGTAGCCTTTCGAGACACCAATATGGCTACACCTTC
TRBJ1-2 - TRBD1 TRBV2 CASRQQGANNYGYTF TGTGCCAGCAGACAGCAGGGGGCCAATAACTATGGCTACACCTTC
TRBJ1-2 - - TRBV29-1 CSVEVNRAHGYTF TGCAGCGTTGAAGTAAACAGGGCCCATGGCTACACCTTC
TRBJ1-1 - TRBD1 TRBV14 CASSHPRTGEAFF TGTGCCAGCAGCCATCCCCGGACAGGTGAAGCTTTCTTT
TRBJ2-6 - TRBD1 TRBV19 CASSIVGQYSGANVLTF TGTGCCAGTAGTATAGTGGGACAGTACTCTGGGGCCAACGTCCTGACTTTC
TRBJ2-5 - - TRBV5-1 CASSSRGTAETQYF TGCGCCAGCAGCTCCCGCGGGACCGCAGAGACCCAGTACTTC
TRBJ2-7 - - TRBV11-2 CASSRRGFYEQYF TGTGCCAGCAGCCGGAGGGGTTTCTACGAGCAGTACTTC
TRBJ2-3 once - TRBV6-5 CASSYTGAVTDTQYF TGTGCCAGCAGTTACACGGGGGCTGTTACAGATACGCAGTATTTT
TRBJ1-3 once - TRBV2 CASRGEGNTIYF TGTGCCAGCAGGGGGGAAGGAAACACCATATATTTT
TRBJ2-3 - - TRBV5-1 CASSLAGGTDTQYF TGCGCCAGCAGCTTGGCCGGGGGCACAGATACGCAGTATTTT
TRBJ2-3 - - TRBV7-3 CASSLYGTSTDTQYF TGTGCCAGCAGCTTATACGGGACTAGCACAGATACGCAGTATTTT